The rows below give T cell receptor beta chains drawn from one sample of a study of blood T cell repertoires in COVID-19. Assay: immunoSEQ multiplex PCR; the TCRdb copy retains only in-frame clones and omits some. The data hold about 300,000 clones, with more than 75% observed a single time. The sample consisted of peripheral blood. The receptor set was obtained from a woman aged 40-49 years who had recovered from COVID-19. The CDR3 runs from the conserved cysteine through the conserved F or W. Each record gives: CDR3 protein, V gene, J gene.

CAWSVTGVGTNSPLHF,TRBV30,TRBJ1-6
CASSFGELSGMKETQYF,TRBV7-2,TRBJ2-5
CASGQGLTTGELFF,TRBV12-5,TRBJ2-2
CASSQGDRHMFF,TRBV14,TRBJ2-1
CASSVGTDRNTEAFF,TRBV9,TRBJ1-1
CSARGGQGRGAFF,TRBV29-1,TRBJ1-1
CASSAQGGGSYNEQFF,TRBV6-1,TRBJ2-1
CAISERTGGSSYNEQFF,TRBV10-3,TRBJ2-1
CSGLWSGGYTF,TRBV20-1,TRBJ1-2
CASSSIWAAGETQYF,TRBV11-2,TRBJ2-5
CASSLGRRSNQPQHF,TRBV7-2,TRBJ1-5
CASSLAGRQGATGELFF,TRBV5-1,TRBJ2-2
CASSLVGDTEAFF,TRBV11-3,TRBJ1-1
CASSHRRGTSAYEQYF,TRBV3-1/TRBV3-2,TRBJ2-7
CASGLDSNTGELFF,TRBV5-1,TRBJ2-2
CASRRQGWSTDTQYF,TRBV5-1,TRBJ2-3
CASSLQSSNYGYTF,TRBV5-6,TRBJ1-2
CASSPLAGGGADTQYF,TRBV9,TRBJ2-3
CASSWTAPNYEQYF,TRBV5-1,TRBJ2-7
CASSSRGLLYGYTF,TRBV7-2,TRBJ1-2
CASSIRTGVRYEQYF,TRBV19,TRBJ2-7
CASSHDAGTGSGYTF,TRBV3-1/TRBV3-2,TRBJ1-2
CASSETGTDHQPQHF,TRBV28,TRBJ1-5
CASSSGTGGSTEAFF,TRBV5-1,TRBJ1-1
CAWRGGGDTGELFF,TRBV30,TRBJ2-2
CASSYGTANYGYTF,TRBV6-5,TRBJ1-2
CAISEAYSRGDEQYF,TRBV10-3,TRBJ2-7
CASSYWTGGGDGYTF,TRBV7-9,TRBJ1-2
CASSDLTASNEAFF,TRBV5-6,TRBJ1-1
CASSTGTLEAFF,TRBV27,TRBJ1-1
CASSPEERGQTPLWLGTF,TRBV18,TRBJ1-2
CAIRDRENQPQHF,TRBV10-3,TRBJ1-5
CASSFTGVGYTF,TRBV5-1,TRBJ1-2
CASSLRADTQYF,TRBV5-8,TRBJ2-3
CASSVVPAPNNNEQFF,TRBV9,TRBJ2-1
CASTADGRARGYTF,TRBV19,TRBJ1-2
CASSLLTGGQGWTGELFF,TRBV19,TRBJ2-2
CASSPGQGDYGYTF,TRBV5-5,TRBJ1-2
CASSLVGGNSPLHF,TRBV7-8,TRBJ1-6
CASMGLNRGTDTQYF,TRBV19,TRBJ2-3
CASSHRTANTEAFF,TRBV6-5,TRBJ1-1
CASSQSRGTEAFF,TRBV3-1/TRBV3-2,TRBJ1-1
CASRNKVLNTEAFF,TRBV7-9,TRBJ1-1
CASSPELYGYTF,TRBV5-1,TRBJ1-2
CASSLDSRLEQFF,TRBV7-2,TRBJ2-1
CAWGLGGNQETQYF,TRBV30,TRBJ2-5
CASRDRTGNQPQHF,TRBV6-5,TRBJ1-5
CAWSPGEVQYF,TRBV30,TRBJ2-7
CASSLIGGPTEAFF,TRBV5-1,TRBJ1-1
CARQQSGEETQYF,TRBV7-9,TRBJ2-5
CASSDLPGTGAHEQYF,TRBV6-1,TRBJ2-7
CASSPHIGTTLYEQYF,TRBV4-3,TRBJ2-7
CASSRQGERGYTF,TRBV6-5,TRBJ1-2
CASSPRRQGGSPLHF,TRBV9,TRBJ1-6